One and the same sample provided the 21 T cell receptor beta chains below, sequenced in a study of T cell repertoires in cytomegalovirus infection. One entry per CDR3 protein, called by TCRdb with MiXCR from the reads. Of 250,000 or so distinct CDR3 sequences in the sample, about a sixth were seen once. The sequencing sample was made of CD8+ T cells from PBMCs. The receptors come from a human donor in good health (CMV status not recorded). Some clones in this sample may be carry-over from other donors' samples.

The CDR3 DNA reads as TGTGCCAGCAGGGGTGGGGGGCCCTACGAGCAGTACTTC. It translates to CASRGGGPYEQYF. The chain recombines TRBV28 with TRBJ2-7, with D perhaps assigned TRBD1 or TRBD2 (6 bases each). The CDR3 has 13 amino acids. Per germline, CDR1 MDHEN and CDR2 SYDVKM. With 6 bases removed from V and 2 bases from J, the gap between germline ends came to 11 bases.

This chain joins TRBV5-1 and TRBJ2-7; 7 bases are shared with TRBD1. Germline CDR1 reads SGHRS; CDR2 reads YFSETQ. The CDR3 is 15 amino acids. With V trimmed by 2 bases and J by 0 bases, 5 bases remained unmatched. CDR3 residues: CASSFRAGGSYEQYF. The CDR3 coding sequence is TGCGCCAGCAGCTTCCGGGCAGGGGGCTCCTACGAGCAGTACTTC.

The chain combines TRBV19 with TRBJ1-5, with 9 bases identical to TRBD1. V lost 7 bases and J lost 5; bases outside the gene matches: 6. The CDR3 covers 14 residues. CDR1 is LNHDA, CDR2 SQIVND, per germline (reference sequence). CDR3 amino acids: CASMDRGAYQPQHF. In DNA, the CDR3 is TGTGCCAGTATGGACAGGGGCGCATATCAGCCCCAGCATTTT.

Many counts were recorded for this clonotype. The J gene is TRBJ1-2, the V gene TRBV7-2; D gene unclear. The CDR3 extends over 13 amino acids. In germline, CDR1 is SGHTA, CDR2 FQGNSA. V shed 1 base and J shed 9 bases, with 12 bases lying between them. The CDR3 DNA follows: TGTGCCAGCAGCTTAGTTCGACTTGGCAGCTACACCTTC. This encodes CASSLVRLGSYTF.

This clonotype was detected ten times or more. The genes are TRBV7-2 and TRBJ1-2; D might be TRBD1 (6 bases). V lost 0 bases and J lost 7, with 18 bases in between. This CDR3 spans 16 amino acids. Germline V lookup: CDR1 SGHTA, CDR2 FQGNSA. CDR3 in amino acids: CASSLARTAGLFGYTF. CDR3 in DNA: TGTGCCAGCAGCTTAGCCCGGACAGCCGGTCTATTTGGCTACACCTTC.

This chain joins TRBV28 and TRBJ2-1, with D possibly TRBD2 on 7 matching bases. Trimming shortened V by 5 bases and J by 7 bases, and 21 bases separated the two germline ends. The CDR3 is 16 amino acids. Germline CDR1 MDHEN, CDR2 SYDVKM. The CDR3 sequence: CASSLPRGASDNEQFF. Here the CDR3 DNA reads TGTGCCAGCAGTCTCCCCCGGGGGGCCTCAGATAATGAGCAGTTCTTC. Using reference TRBV28 and TRBJ2-1 for the parts outside the CDR3, the full variable domain is DVKVTQSSRYLVKRTGEKVFLECVQDMDHENMFWYRQDPGLGLRLIYFSYDVKMKEKGDIPEGYSVSREKKERFSLILESASTNQTSMYLCASSLPRGASDNEQFFGPGTRLTVL.

This chain's CDR3 is CASSLRALIPLSYNEQFF. The CDR3, as DNA: TGTGCCAGCAGTTTACGGGCCTTAATCCCTCTCTCCTACAATGAGCAGTTCTTC. The genes are TRBV27 and TRBJ2-1; no clear D. Germline V gene lookup returns CDR1 MNHEY and CDR2 SMNVEV (reference sequence). This CDR3 is 18 amino acids long. Trimming cost V 2 bases and J 0 bases, with 17 bases left between them.

This clonotype has more than one count but fewer than ten. The V and J genes are TRBV7-9 and TRBJ2-5; unclear D gene. CDR1 and CDR2 (germline): SEHNR, FQNEAQ (reference sequence). The V gene lost 5 bases and the J gene lost 1 base, with 17 bases spanning the gap. CDR3 length: 16 residues. CDR3 protein: CASSKTGYTPQETQYF. The CDR3 coding sequence is TGTGCCAGCAGCAAAACTGGCTACACTCCCCAAGAGACCCAGTACTTC.

Many counts were recorded for this clonotype. This sequence joins TRBV7-2 and TRBJ2-7; D gene unclear. The CDR3 is made up of 14 amino acids. With 3 bases removed from V and 2 bases from J, the gap between germline ends came to 11 bases. CDR1 and CDR2 from the germline V gene are SGHTA and FQGNSA. The CDR3 DNA follows: TGTGCCAGCAGCTTGGTAGGGTCCCCCTACGAGCAGTACTTC. This sequence encodes CASSLVGSPYEQYF. The variable domain in full, with the rest retrieved from reference TRBV7-2 and TRBJ2-7, is GAGVSQSPSNKVTEKGKDVELRCDPISGHTALYWYRQSLGQGLEFLIYFQGNSAPDKSGLPSDRFSAERTGGSVSTLTIQRTQQEDSAVYLCASSLVGSPYEQYFGPGTRLTVT.

J is TRBJ2-3 and V is TRBV5-5; either TRBD1 or TRBD2 may supply D (5 bases each). CDR3 length equals 15 residues. Trimming cost V 0 bases and J 0 bases, with 8 bases left between them. Germline V gives CDR1 SGHKS, CDR2 YYEKEE (reference sequence). The CDR3 spells CASSLARESTDTQYF. DNA for the CDR3: TGTGCCAGCAGCTTGGCCAGGGAGAGCACAGATACGCAGTATTTT.

This chain joins TRBV20-1 and TRBJ1-5, with 9 bases aligning to TRBD1. Germline V CDR1 and CDR2: DFQATT, SNEGSKA (reference sequence). Germline trimming cut 4 bases from V and 3 bases from J; bases unmatched to any gene: 4. This CDR3 region has 14 residues. CDR3 sequence reads: CSATRQGDNQPQHF. The CDR3 DNA sequence: TGCAGTGCTACCCGACAGGGGGACAATCAGCCCCAGCATTTT.

This clonotype has just a few counts. CDR3 region: CASRGRGLNGYTF. The DNA of the CDR3 is TGTGCCAGCAGAGGCAGGGGCCTGAATGGCTACACCTTC. The genes are TRBV5-5 and TRBJ1-2, with D possibly being TRBD1 (6 bases). The CDR3 spans 13 residues. V lost 5 bases to trimming and J lost 6 bases, with 14 bases between them. From germline, CDR1 is SGHKS and CDR2 YYEKEE (reference sequence).

The table lists this clonotype with a few counts. The chain couples TRBV12-3 or TRBV12-4 to TRBJ2-5; D gene ambiguous. The CDR3 has 11 residues. The germline V and J ends were trimmed by 3 bases and 5 bases, with 4 bases remaining between them. As DNA, the CDR3 is TGTGCCAGCAGTTTGATCGAGACCCAGTACTTC. The encoded protein is CASSLIETQYF.

This clonotype has a count of ten or more. In DNA, the CDR3 is TGTGCCAGCACCCGCGGGGGGGCCGTCGGTAATGAGCAGTTCTTC. Amino acids: CASTRGGAVGNEQFF. This chain connects TRBV6-1 to TRBJ2-1; 9 nucleotides line up with TRBD2. CDR1 and CDR2 (germline): MNHNS, SASEGT. The CDR3 length is 15 residues. Trimming at V came to 7 bases and at J to 7 bases, leaving 11 bases not matched to a gene.

This clonotype has just a few counts. The rearrangement links TRBV12-3 or TRBV12-4 to TRBJ2-7, with D perhaps given as TRBD1 or TRBD2 (6 bases each). V lost 0 bases and J 7 bases, leaving 22 bases between the germline ends. This CDR3 has 17 amino acids. The CDR3 reads CASSLAGGGTGAREQYF. CDR3 nucleotides: TGTGCCAGCAGTTTAGCGGGAGGTGGTACGGGGGCTCGAGAGCAGTACTTC.

In its sample, this clonotype was seen many times. The chain carries TRBV28 and TRBJ1-6; D may be TRBD1 (5 bases). The germline V and J ends were trimmed by 10 bases and 13 bases, with 23 bases remaining between them. The V gene's germline CDR1 is MDHEN and CDR2 SYDVKM. The CDR3 is 14 amino acids. The CDR3: CATSSRDGIFPLHF. In nucleotides, the CDR3 is TGTGCCACCAGCTCTCGGGACGGAATATTTCCCCTCCACTTT.

This clonotype was seen a handful of times. The CDR3 is CASSYGTGGGGGYTF. CDR3 in DNA: TGTGCCAGCAGCTACGGGACAGGGGGCGGTGGTGGCTACACCTTC. This chain joins TRBV7-9 and TRBJ1-2; TRBD1 aligns across 12 bases. V shed 4 bases and J 7 bases; nucleotides not matched to a gene: 7. There are 15 residues in the CDR3. Germline CDR1 and CDR2: SEHNR and FQNEAQ (reference sequence).

This clonotype was counted many times. The chain combines TRBV7-2 with TRBJ2-2, with 11 bases aligning to TRBD2. The CDR3 extends over 18 amino acids. Germline CDR1 is SGHTA and CDR2 is FQGNSA. The J segment lost 8 bases and the V segment lost 6 bases, leaving 17 bases of the junction unmatched. CDR3 loop: CASSPDRRTSGPGGELFF. The CDR3, as DNA: TGTGCCAGCAGTCCCGACCGCCGGACTAGCGGGCCCGGGGGGGAGCTGTTTTTT. Looking up the rest from reference TRBV7-2 and TRBJ2-2 gives the full variable domain: GAGVSQSPSNKVTEKGKDVELRCDPISGHTALYWYRQSLGQGLEFLIYFQGNSAPDKSGLPSDRFSAERTGGSVSTLTIQRTQQEDSAVYLCASSPDRRTSGPGGELFFGEGSRLTVL.

The V and J genes are TRBV20-1 and TRBJ1-2; possible D gene TRBD1, 6 bases. V gave up 1 base and J gave up 6 bases, with 9 bases separating them. CDR3 length equals 12 residues. CDR1 is DFQATT and CDR2 is SNEGSKA in the germline V gene (reference sequence). The CDR3 coding sequence is TGCAGTGCTAGAGGGGGGCCACATGGCTACACCTTC. Translation gives CSARGGPHGYTF.

This clonotype turned up a few times. The rearrangement uses TRBV6-1 and TRBJ2-1; TRBD2 matches at 9 bases. Germline-derived CDR1 and CDR2 are MNHNS and SASEGT. With 4 bases clipped from V and 6 bases from J, the junction kept 7 bases outside the gene matches. The CDR3 is 15 residues long. As DNA, the CDR3 is TGTGCCAGCAGTGGTTGGGCGGGGGGGGCCAATGAGCAGTTCTTC. Translated, it gives CASSGWAGGANEQFF.

Concerning this clonotype itself: A much larger clonotype is one base distant, so this may be a read error. The genes are TRBV6-6 and TRBJ1-1, with TRBD1 matching 8 bases. Looked up from germline, CDR1 is MNHNY and CDR2 is SVGAGI (reference sequence). J lost 7 bases, V lost 2 bases, and 9 bases had no gene match. The CDR3 totals 15 residues. The CDR3 region is CASSYPRTGHVEAFF. CDR3 DNA sequence: TGTGCCAGCAGTTACCCCCGGACAGGGCATGTTGAAGCTTTCTTT.